The 24 T cell receptor beta chains listed next were all sequenced from one sample in a study of T-cell memory formation after mild COVID-19. TCRdb passed the 5' RACE reads through MiXCR, listing each CDR3 protein once. Of approximately 410,000 distinct CDR3 sequences listed, more than 20% are singletons. Material: PBMCs or a T cell subset sorted from them (not recorded which). The receptors here all came from an adult woman who had mild COVID-19 (a few samples of this study predate the infection). Cell type and time point are not known.

This rearrangement joins TRBV24-1 to TRBJ2-3; the D gene could be TRBD1 or TRBD2 (6 bases each). CDR3 length equals 17 residues. With 9 bases removed from V and 4 bases from J, the gap between germline ends came to 25 bases. CDR1 and CDR2 from the germline V gene are KGHDR and SFDVKD. The CDR3: CATSTARGAGGSDTQYF. CDR3 coding DNA: TGTGCCACCTCCACCGCGAGGGGGGCCGGAGGTTCAGATACGCAGTATTTT.

This chain uses TRBV29-1 with TRBJ2-4; D remains unclear. The CDR3 sequence is 11 residues long. Germline V gene sequence: CDR1 SQVTM, CDR2 ANQGSEA. Trimming cost V 0 bases and J 8 bases, with 5 bases left between them. CDR3 DNA sequence: TGCAGCGTTGAAGACATAGACATTCAGTACTTC. As protein: CSVEDIDIQYF.

This clonotype appeared a few times. The rearrangement links TRBV25-1 to TRBJ2-1; TRBD1 might be the D (6 bases). CDR3 length equals 15 residues. Trimming left V 4 bases short and J 0 bases short, with 10 bases between. Germline-derived CDR1 and CDR2 are MGHDK and SYGVNS. DNA of the CDR3: TGTGCCAGCAGTGCAGACAGGTCCTCCTACAATGAGCAGTTCTTC. It is translated as CASSADRSSYNEQFF.

This clonotype came up a few times. This chain uses TRBV7-9 with TRBJ2-2; perhaps D is TRBD1 or TRBD2 (6 bases each). CDR3 length equals 17 residues. Germline V CDR1 and CDR2: SEHNR, FQNEAQ (reference sequence). V lost 7 bases and J 1 base, leaving 19 bases between the germline ends. The CDR3 loop reads CASTTRLGGENTGELFF. The CDR3 region has the DNA TGTGCCAGCACCACTCGGCTCGGGGGCGAGAACACCGGGGAGCTGTTTTTT.

This clonotype was observed a handful of times. The chain has TRBV20-1 and TRBJ2-2, with 9 bases fitting TRBD2. In germline, CDR1 is DFQATT, CDR2 SNEGSKA (reference sequence). CDR3 length equals 15 residues. J lost 1 base, V lost 3 bases, and 3 bases had no gene match. CDR3: CSASSGSENTGELFF. As DNA, the CDR3 is TGCAGTGCTAGTAGCGGGAGTGAGAACACCGGGGAGCTGTTTTTT.

The sample holds a few counts of this clonotype. The chain has TRBV29-1 and TRBJ2-2; 9 bases agree with TRBD2. V lost 6 bases, J lost 1 base, and 6 bases stayed unmatched. The CDR3 spans 15 residues. Germline loops: CDR1 SQVTM, CDR2 ANQGSEA. The CDR3 nucleotides are TGCAGCGTACTAGAGCGGGGGGAGAACACCGGGGAGCTGTTTTTT. Encoded protein: CSVLERGENTGELFF.

Comment on this clonotype: A read error is possible here, since a much larger clone lies one base away. This chain joins TRBV5-1 and TRBJ2-3; TRBD2 might be the D (7 bases). The CDR3 spans 14 residues. Germline CDR1 is SGHRS and CDR2 is YFSETQ. The CDR3 sequence is CDSSLGGPADTQYF. The CDR3 region has the DNA TGCGACAGCAGCCTGGGGGGGCCGGCAGATACGCAGTATTTT. The entire variable domain, with the rest obtained from reference TRBV5-1 and TRBJ2-3, is as follows: KAGVTQTPRYLIKTRGQQVTLSCSPISGHRSVSWYQQTPGQGLQFLFEYFSETQRNKGNFPGRFSGRQFSNSRSEMNVSTLELGDSALYLCDSSLGGPADTQYFGPGTRLTVL.

This clonotype came up many times. The gene calls are TRBV5-1 and TRBJ2-4; 8 bases are shared with TRBD1. V was clipped by 0 bases and J by 1 base; unmatched bases: 6. The germline V gene encodes CDR1 SGHRS and CDR2 YFSETQ. The CDR3 contains 17 residues. CDR3 sequence reads: CASSLALQGGAKNIQYF. The CDR3 DNA is TGCGCCAGCAGCTTGGCCTTACAGGGGGGTGCCAAAAACATTCAGTACTTC.

The rearrangement uses TRBV6-1 and TRBJ2-3, with D uncertain. This CDR3 has 17 residues. Per the germline V gene, CDR1 is MNHNS and CDR2 is SASEGT. Trimming took off 6 bases at V and 2 bases at J, with 21 bases between the two ends. CDR3 in amino acids: CASRTARAGPTTDTQYF. Written as DNA, the CDR3 is TGTGCCAGCAGGACGGCTCGGGCAGGCCCTACCACAGATACGCAGTATTTT.

The chain uses TRBV29-1 and TRBJ2-3; a possible D gene is TRBD2 (6 bases). Trimming cost V 4 bases and J 3 bases, with 14 bases left between them. The CDR3 covers 14 residues. Germline V lookup: CDR1 SQVTM, CDR2 ANQGSEA. The CDR3 DNA reads TGCAGCGTTGTGGGGGGTTTTCTTACAGATACGCAGTATTTT. Amino acids: CSVVGGFLTDTQYF.

CDR3 protein: CSVDSYTEAFF. In DNA, the CDR3 is TGCAGCGTTGACAGCTACACTGAAGCTTTCTTT. V and J are TRBV29-1 and TRBJ1-1; D unclear. Germline lookup yields CDR1 SQVTM and CDR2 ANQGSEA. This CDR3 is 11 amino acids long. V was clipped by 3 bases and J by 3 bases, with 5 bases between them.

The rearrangement links TRBV7-9 to TRBJ2-1, with a weak D call TRBD1 (5 bases). Germline CDR1 is SEHNR and CDR2 is FQNEAQ (reference sequence). There are 16 residues in the CDR3. V dropped 8 bases and J dropped 3 bases, with 20 bases sitting between them. CDR3 region: CASARIGARIYNEQFF. In DNA, the CDR3 is TGTGCCAGCGCGAGGATTGGGGCTAGAATCTACAATGAGCAGTTCTTC.

V is TRBV4-3 and J is TRBJ2-7; the D gene is possibly TRBD1 (7 bases). Trimming removed 4 bases at V and 0 bases at J, with 31 bases between. CDR1 and CDR2 (germline): LGHNA, YSLEER. The CDR3 contains 21 residues. The CDR3: CASSPQGGKRVGDGSSYEQYF. CDR3 in DNA: TGCGCCAGCAGCCCTCAGGGGGGAAAACGGGTAGGGGACGGAAGCTCCTACGAGCAGTACTTC.

This clonotype was picked up many times. The chain uses TRBV7-9 and TRBJ1-5; D may be TRBD1 (5 bases). The CDR3 covers 13 residues. Between the trimmed V and J ends, which lost 3 bases and 4 bases, there was a span of 7 bases. Germline loops: CDR1 SEHNR, CDR2 FQNEAQ (reference sequence). CDR3 loop: CASSLGPNQPQHF. Written as DNA, the CDR3 is TGTGCCAGCAGCTTGGGACCTAATCAGCCCCAGCATTTT.

This clonotype appeared a few times. The chain combines TRBV27 with TRBJ2-1, with D perhaps matching TRBD2 (6 bases). Germline lookup yields CDR1 MNHEY and CDR2 SMNVEV (reference sequence). This CDR3 contains 14 residues. The V gene lost 6 bases and the J gene lost 4 bases, with 13 bases spanning the gap. The CDR3 sequence is CASSGLAHYNEQFF. In DNA, the CDR3 is TGTGCCAGCAGCGGGCTAGCGCATTACAATGAGCAGTTCTTC.

This chain uses TRBV6-4 with TRBJ2-1; possibly TRBD1 or TRBD2 for D (6 bases each). The CDR3 length is 14 residues. The germline gives CDR1 MRHNA, CDR2 SNTAGT. V was shortened by 0 bases and J by 8 bases, with 11 bases between the two germline ends. The chain's CDR3 is CASSDSKGGHEQFF. CDR3 nucleotide sequence: TGTGCCAGCAGTGACTCGAAGGGGGGTCATGAGCAGTTCTTC.

The chain has TRBV5-1 and TRBJ2-5; maybe TRBD2 (5 bases). Trimming stripped 4 bases from V and 5 bases from J, with 18 bases between. CDR1 is SGHRS, CDR2 YFSETQ, per germline. This CDR3 spans 15 amino acids. The CDR3 spells CASSAGPSRRETQYF. Here the CDR3 DNA reads TGCGCCAGCAGCGCCGGACCGAGCCGGAGGGAGACCCAGTACTTC.

The chain joins TRBV5-1 to TRBJ1-2; 11 bases match TRBD1. The CDR3 runs 14 residues. Germline trimming cut 4 bases from V and 6 bases from J; bases unmatched to any gene: 5. CDR1 SGHRS and CDR2 YFSETQ come from the germline V gene. The CDR3 region has the DNA TGCGCCAGCAGCCCGGGACAGGGGGGGGATGGCTACACCTTC. Its translation: CASSPGQGGDGYTF.

The V and J genes are TRBV20-1 and TRBJ2-3, with D perhaps TRBD1 or TRBD2 (7 bases each). CDR3 length: 15 residues. Germline V lookup: CDR1 DFQATT, CDR2 SNEGSKA (reference sequence). Trimming took off 0 bases at V and 10 bases at J, with 20 bases between the two ends. DNA for the CDR3: TGCAGTGCTAGAGATCTGGGCAGGGGGAGGGTGGCGCAGTATTTT. The encoded protein is CSARDLGRGRVAQYF.

The chain employs TRBV24-1 and TRBJ1-2; D ambiguous. Trimming shortened V by 0 bases and J by 6 bases, and 10 bases separated the two germline ends. This CDR3 has 14 amino acids. The germline gives CDR1 KGHDR, CDR2 SFDVKD. The CDR3 DNA reads TGTGCCACCAGTGATTTGCCCCCCGGCAATGGCTACACCTTC. It codes for CATSDLPPGNGYTF.

V usage is TRBV6-5 and J usage is TRBJ2-5, with D possibly matching TRBD2 (6 bases). V was clipped by 6 bases and J by 1 base, with 21 bases between them. CDR1 and CDR2 (germline): MNHEY, SVGAGI. This CDR3 region has 17 residues. CDR3 protein: CASSPAFGGAVQETQYF. CDR3 DNA: TGTGCCAGCAGCCCTGCGTTCGGAGGGGCCGTCCAAGAGACCCAGTACTTC.

This chain uses TRBV6-4 with TRBJ2-3; D possibly corresponds to TRBD2 (6 bases). The V gene lost 3 bases and the J gene lost 0 bases, with 10 bases spanning the gap. CDR1 and CDR2 (germline): MRHNA, SNTAGT. This CDR3 spans 15 amino acids. This CDR3 is CASSELAESTDTQYF. CDR3 DNA: TGTGCCAGCAGTGAACTAGCAGAAAGCACAGATACGCAGTATTTT.

A few counts support this clonotype. J is TRBJ1-2 and V is TRBV7-9; D gene uncertain. Per the germline V gene, CDR1 is SEHNR and CDR2 is FQNEAQ (reference sequence). The CDR3 has 14 amino acids. Trimming took 4 bases from V and 3 from J, leaving 12 bases between them. CDR3 nucleotide sequence: TGTGCCAGCAGCTCCGGGCTACTTGACTATGGCTACACCTTC. It yields the protein CASSSGLLDYGYTF.

V and J are TRBV15 and TRBJ1-1; perhaps TRBD1 as D (6 bases). CDR3 length: 15 residues. V lost 1 base and J lost 1, with 10 bases in between. CDR1 is LNHNV and CDR2 is YYDKDF in the germline V gene (reference sequence). In DNA, the CDR3 is TGTGCCACCAGCAGAGGCGACAGGTCGAACACTGAAGCTTTCTTT. Translation: CATSRGDRSNTEAFF.